These 6 T cell receptor beta chains were sequenced from one sample in a study of long-term antiretroviral therapy in people with HIV. A v3.0 immunoSEQ assay was performed at survey level. TCRdb's copy holds only in-frame clones and misses some; the assay was immunoSEQ multiplex PCR. The profile covers around 20,000 clones, with 85% appearing a single time and 3.9% taken by the ten largest. Sample: unsorted PBMCs, taken roughly 4 years after starting antiretroviral therapy. These TCRs come from a man aged 18 to 35 with HIV.

The chain joins TRBV6-1 to TRBJ1-1; a weak D match, TRBD1 (6 bases). The CDR3 runs to 12 residues. Trimming left V 7 bases short and J 8 bases short, with 14 bases between. From germline, CDR1 is MNHNS and CDR2 SASEGT. CDR3 coding DNA: TGTGCCAGCACCGGGGGGCTTTACGAAGCTTTCTTT. Its translation is CASTGGLYEAFF.

The chain recombines TRBV29-1 with TRBJ2-3; 9 nucleotides line up with TRBD2. V dropped 5 bases and J dropped 3; count of bases not matched to a gene: 3. Germline V gene sequence: CDR1 SQVTM, CDR2 ANQGSEA. CDR3 size: 13 residues. The CDR3 bases are TGCAGCGTTAGCGGGGGGCCTACAGATACGCAGTATTTT. As protein: CSVSGGPTDTQYF.

The chain uses TRBV19 and TRBJ1-4, with D perhaps TRBD1 (6 bases). Germline V lookup: CDR1 LNHDA, CDR2 SQIVND (reference sequence). The CDR3 sequence is 17 residues long. Trimming took off 7 bases at V and 8 bases at J, with 26 bases between the two ends. For the CDR3, the DNA is TGTGCCAGTACCAATATATATAGGGGGGGCGAAGAAGAAAAACTGTTTTTT. This codes for CASTNIYRGGEEEKLFF. The whole variable domain, filled in from reference TRBV19 and TRBJ1-4, reads DGGITQSPKYLFRKEGQNVTLSCEQNLNHDAMYWYRQDPGQGLRLIYYSQIVNDFQKGDIAEGYSVSREKKESFPLTVTSAQKNPTAFYLCASTNIYRGGEEEKLFFGSGTQLSVL.

V is TRBV28 and J is TRBJ1-2, with a tentative D call TRBD1 (6 bases). Germline lookup yields CDR1 MDHEN and CDR2 SYDVKM. The CDR3 loop spans 15 amino acids. Trimming cost V 6 bases and J 0 bases, with 14 bases left between them. CDR3 in amino acids: CASSGRGSTNYGYTF. The CDR3 coding sequence is TGTGCCAGCAGCGGGAGGGGGTCCACTAACTATGGCTACACCTTC.

As DNA, the CDR3 is TGTGCCAGCAGTGGGTCCAGTACCTACAATGAGCAGTTCTTC. This sequence encodes CASSGSSTYNEQFF. The J gene is TRBJ2-1, the V gene TRBV25-1; no reliable D call. The CDR3 is made up of 14 amino acids. Germline CDR1 MGHDK, CDR2 SYGVNS. V was trimmed by 4 bases and J by 2 bases, leaving 9 bases between them.

The gene calls are TRBV19 and TRBJ1-5; tentatively, D is TRBD1 (6 bases). V lost 7 bases to trimming and J lost 6 bases, with 10 bases between them. The germline CDR1 and CDR2 sequences are LNHDA and SQIVND (reference sequence). The CDR3 length is 12 residues. The CDR3 coding sequence is TGTGCCAGTACAGGGGAGTTTCAGCCCCAGCATTTT. Translating gives CASTGEFQPQHF. The entire variable domain, with the rest obtained from reference TRBV19 and TRBJ1-5, is as follows: DGGITQSPKYLFRKEGQNVTLSCEQNLNHDAMYWYRQDPGQGLRLIYYSQIVNDFQKGDIAEGYSVSREKKESFPLTVTSAQKNPTAFYLCASTGEFQPQHFGDGTRLSIL.